The rows below give T cell receptor beta chains drawn from one sample of a study of identical twins. Via MiXCR, TCRdb re-called the 5' RACE reads, giving one row per CDR3 protein. Of about 530,000 distinct CDR3 sequences listed, 20% to 25% are singletons. This same sample was also part of a study on yellow fever vaccine responses in identical twins.

The specimen was CD4+ T cells sorted from blood. The receptor set was obtained from a woman under 30 in good health. Both conserved end residues are part of each CDR3. A D gene is named only where the DNA matches it firmly. Clone sizes are given selectively: once, few, many, or a class where the clone is expanded.

d_gene,v_gene,j_gene,abundance,CDR3nt,CDR3aa
.,TRBV5-1,TRBJ2-7,few,TGCGCCAGCAGCTTGGTTAGGAACGAGCAGTACTTC,CASSLVRNEQYF
TRBD1,TRBV14,TRBJ2-5,few,TGTGCCAGCAGCGCAGACAGGGCGGAGTACCAAGAGACCCAGTACTTC,CASSADRAEYQETQYF
TRBD2,TRBV4-1,TRBJ2-1,.,TGCGCCAGCAGCCAAGAGGGAACTGAAGCGGGGGCCTACAATGAGCAGTTCTTC,CASSQEGTEAGAYNEQFF
TRBD1,TRBV10-3,TRBJ2-7,few,TGTGCCATCAGTGACAGGGGGAGCCCCTACGAGCAGTACTTC,CAISDRGSPYEQYF
.,TRBV18,TRBJ2-3,.,TGTGCCAGCTCACCACCCAGGGGTACTAGCACAGATACGCAGTATTTT,CASSPPRGTSTDTQYF
TRBD2,TRBV5-1,TRBJ2-5,.,TGCGCCAGCAGCGAAGGGACTAGCGGGGGAGAGACCCAGTACTTC,CASSEGTSGGETQYF
TRBD1,TRBV9,TRBJ2-1,few,TGTGCCAGCAACGGACAGGGAGCTTATGAGCAGTTCTTC,CASNGQGAYEQFF
.,TRBV4-1,TRBJ2-1,few,TGCGCCAGCAGCCATCCAGCCCGAAACAATGAGCAGTTCTTC,CASSHPARNNEQFF
.,TRBV11-2,TRBJ2-5,many,TGTGCCAGCAGCTTAGATTTGGTGACCCAGTACTTC,CASSLDLVTQYF
.,TRBV10-3,TRBJ1-1,.,TGTGCCATCAGACGACAGGCGTCGGACACTGAAGCTTTCTTT,CAIRRQASDTEAFF
TRBD2,TRBV11-2,TRBJ2-5,.,TGTGCCAGCAGCTTGGGAGTAGCGGGGGGGCGGGAGACCCAGTACTTC,CASSLGVAGGRETQYF
.,TRBV10-2,TRBJ2-5,.,TGCGCCAGCAGTGAGTCGGGAATGGGCGGGGGCAAGGAGACCCAGTACTTC,CASSESGMGGGKETQYF